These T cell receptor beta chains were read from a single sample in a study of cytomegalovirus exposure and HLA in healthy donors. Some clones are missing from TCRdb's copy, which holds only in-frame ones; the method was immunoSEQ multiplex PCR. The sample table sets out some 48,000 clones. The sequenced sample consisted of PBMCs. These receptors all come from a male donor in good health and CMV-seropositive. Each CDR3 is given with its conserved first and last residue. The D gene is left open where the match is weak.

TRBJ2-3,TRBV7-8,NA,TGTGCCAGCAGCTTAGAGAGGGGGGGAGGTACAGATACGCAGTATTTT,CASSLERGGGTDTQYF
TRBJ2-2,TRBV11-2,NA,TGTGCCAGCAGCTTATTACGACAGAACACCGGGGAGCTGTTTTTT,CASSLLRQNTGELFF
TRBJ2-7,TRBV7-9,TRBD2,TGTGCCAGCAGCTTGGGGACTATTACCTACGAGCAGTACTTC,CASSLGTITYEQYF
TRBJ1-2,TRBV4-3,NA,TGCGCCAGCAGCCAAGAATCCGGTGCCTACTATGGCTACACCTTC,CASSQESGAYYGYTF
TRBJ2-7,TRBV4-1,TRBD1,TGCGCCAGCAGCCAACGGACAGGGGGGAGGTACGAGCAGTACTTC,CASSQRTGGRYEQYF
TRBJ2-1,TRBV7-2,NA,TGTGCCAGCAGCTTAGGGGGGGGCACCTACAATGAGCAGTTCTTC,CASSLGGGTYNEQFF
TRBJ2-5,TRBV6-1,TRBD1,TGTGCCAGCAGTGAAGCGGGACAGGGTAAACGAGCGGCCCAGTACTTC,CASSEAGQGKRAAQYF
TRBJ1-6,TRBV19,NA,TGTGCCAGTAGTATATCCGAGAGTTATAATTCACCCCTCCACTTT,CASSISESYNSPLHF
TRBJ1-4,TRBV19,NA,TGTGCCAGTAGCGCACCGGGGGGTGAAAAACTGTTTTTT,CASSAPGGEKLFF
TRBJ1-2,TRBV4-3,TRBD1,TGCGCCAGCAGCCCCGGACAGGGGGCAGTTGGCTACACCTTC,CASSPGQGAVGYTF
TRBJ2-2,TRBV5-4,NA,TGTGCCAGCAGCTTGGTAGGAGCCGGGGAGCTGTTTTTT,CASSLVGAGELFF
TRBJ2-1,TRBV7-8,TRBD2,TGTGCCAGCAGCTTAACTAGCGGGGTTGTATACAATGAGCAGTTCTTC,CASSLTSGVVYNEQFF
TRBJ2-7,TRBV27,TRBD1,TGTGCCAGCAGCACCCGGACAGGGGAAATCGCCGAGCAGTACTTC,CASSTRTGEIAEQYF
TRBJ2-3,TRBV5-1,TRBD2,TGCGCCAGCAGCCTCAAGCCCCTAGCGGGGGGACGCACAGATACGCAGTATTTT,CASSLKPLAGGRTDTQYF
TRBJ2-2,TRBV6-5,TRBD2,TGTGCCAGCATCGCGGGGGGGACCGGGGAGCTGTTTTTT,CASIAGGTGELFF
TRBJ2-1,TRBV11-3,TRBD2,TGTGCCAGCAGCTTATGGAGTCCCGGGACTAGCGGGGGGGCCCACAATGAGCAGTTCTTC,CASSLWSPGTSGGAHNEQFF
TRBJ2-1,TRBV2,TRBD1,TGTGCCAGCAGTTACGACAGGGGAATTTACAATGAGCAGTTCTTC,CASSYDRGIYNEQFF
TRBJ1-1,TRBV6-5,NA,TGTGCCAGCAGACCCCCGGGGGGAGTGAACACTGAAGCTTTCTTT,CASRPPGGVNTEAFF
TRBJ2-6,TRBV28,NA,TGTGCCAGCAGGGGGGGAAACGTCCTGACTTTC,CASRGGNVLTF
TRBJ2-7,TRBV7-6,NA,TGTGCCAGCAGCGCGGGACCGAACTACGAGCAGTACTTC,CASSAGPNYEQYF